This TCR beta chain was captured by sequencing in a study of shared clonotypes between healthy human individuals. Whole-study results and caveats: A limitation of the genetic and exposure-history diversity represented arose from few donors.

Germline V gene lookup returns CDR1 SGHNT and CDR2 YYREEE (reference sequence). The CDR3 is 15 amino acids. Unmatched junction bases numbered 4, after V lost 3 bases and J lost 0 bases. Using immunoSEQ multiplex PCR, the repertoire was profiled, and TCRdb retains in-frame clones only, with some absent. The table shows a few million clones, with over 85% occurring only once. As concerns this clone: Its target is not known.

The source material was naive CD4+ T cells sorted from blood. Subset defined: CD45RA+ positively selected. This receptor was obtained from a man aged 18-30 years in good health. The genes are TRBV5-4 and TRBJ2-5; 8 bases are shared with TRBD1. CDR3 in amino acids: CASSWADRDQETQYF. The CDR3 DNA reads TGTGCCAGCAGCTGGGCGGACAGGGACCAAGAGACCCAGTACTTC.